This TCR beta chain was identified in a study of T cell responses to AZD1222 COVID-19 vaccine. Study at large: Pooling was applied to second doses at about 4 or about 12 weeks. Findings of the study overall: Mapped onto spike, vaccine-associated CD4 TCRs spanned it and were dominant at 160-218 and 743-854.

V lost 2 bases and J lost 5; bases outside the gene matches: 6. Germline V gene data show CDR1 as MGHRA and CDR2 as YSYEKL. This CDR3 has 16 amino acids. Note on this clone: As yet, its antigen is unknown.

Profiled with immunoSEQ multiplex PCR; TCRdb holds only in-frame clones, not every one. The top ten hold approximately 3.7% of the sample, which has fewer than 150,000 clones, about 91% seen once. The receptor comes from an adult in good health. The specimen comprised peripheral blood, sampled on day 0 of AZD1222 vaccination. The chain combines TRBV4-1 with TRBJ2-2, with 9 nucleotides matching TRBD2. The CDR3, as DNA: TGCGCCAGCAGCCAACTTAGCGGGAGACGGACCGGGGAGCTGTTTTTT. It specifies CASSQLSGRRTGELFF.